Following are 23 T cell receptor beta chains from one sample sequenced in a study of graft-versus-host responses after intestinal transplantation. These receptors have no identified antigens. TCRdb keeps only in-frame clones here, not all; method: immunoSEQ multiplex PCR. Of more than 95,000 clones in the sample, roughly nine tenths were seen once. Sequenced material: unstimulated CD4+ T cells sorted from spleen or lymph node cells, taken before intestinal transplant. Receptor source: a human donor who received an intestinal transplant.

The CDR3 here is CASIQGRTEAFF. Here the CDR3 DNA reads TGCGCCAGCATACAGGGGAGAACTGAAGCTTTCTTT. The rearrangement uses TRBV10-1 and TRBJ1-1; 7 bases line up with TRBD1. V lost 7 bases to trimming and J lost 5 bases; unmatched junction nucleotides: 4. The CDR3 covers 12 residues. In germline, CDR1 is WNHNN, CDR2 SYGVQD (reference sequence).

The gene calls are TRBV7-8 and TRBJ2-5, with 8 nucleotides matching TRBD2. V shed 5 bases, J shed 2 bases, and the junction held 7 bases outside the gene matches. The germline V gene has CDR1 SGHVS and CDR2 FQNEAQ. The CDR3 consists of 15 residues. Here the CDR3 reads CASSRGGSGQETQYF. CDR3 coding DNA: TGTGCCAGCAGCCGCGGGGGGAGTGGACAAGAGACCCAGTACTTC.

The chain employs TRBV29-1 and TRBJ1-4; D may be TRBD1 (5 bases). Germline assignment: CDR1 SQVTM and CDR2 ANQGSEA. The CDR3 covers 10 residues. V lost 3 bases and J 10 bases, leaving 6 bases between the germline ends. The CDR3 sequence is CSVEQGKLFF. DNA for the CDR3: TGCAGCGTTGAGCAGGGAAAACTGTTTTTT.

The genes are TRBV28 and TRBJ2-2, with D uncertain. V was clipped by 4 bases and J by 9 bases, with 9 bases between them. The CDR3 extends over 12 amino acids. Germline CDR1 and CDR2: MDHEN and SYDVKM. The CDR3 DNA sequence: TGTGCCAGCAGTTCGAGAGGCCGGGAGCTGTTTTTT. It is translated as CASSSRGRELFF.

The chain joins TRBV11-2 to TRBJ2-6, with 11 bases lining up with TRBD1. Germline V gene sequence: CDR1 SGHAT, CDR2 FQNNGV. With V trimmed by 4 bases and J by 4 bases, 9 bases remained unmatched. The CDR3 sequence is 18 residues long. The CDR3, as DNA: TGTGCCAGCAGCTGGCAAGGACAGGGGGCGTTGGGGGCCAACGTCCTGACTTTC. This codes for CASSWQGQGALGANVLTF.

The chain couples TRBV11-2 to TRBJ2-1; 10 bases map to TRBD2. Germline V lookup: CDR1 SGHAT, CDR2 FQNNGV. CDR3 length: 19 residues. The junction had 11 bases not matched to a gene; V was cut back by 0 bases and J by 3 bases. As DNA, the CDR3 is TGTGCCAGCAGCTTAGATCAGTTCAGCGGGAGGGCCGTCTACAATGAGCAGTTCTTC. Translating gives CASSLDQFSGRAVYNEQFF.

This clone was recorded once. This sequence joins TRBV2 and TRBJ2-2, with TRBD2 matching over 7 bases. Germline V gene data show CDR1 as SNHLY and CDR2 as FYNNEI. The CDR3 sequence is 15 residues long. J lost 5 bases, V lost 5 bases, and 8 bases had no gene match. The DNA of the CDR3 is TGTGCCAGCAGTACTAGCGCCCTTGGGACCGGGGAGCTGTTTTTT. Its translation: CASSTSALGTGELFF.

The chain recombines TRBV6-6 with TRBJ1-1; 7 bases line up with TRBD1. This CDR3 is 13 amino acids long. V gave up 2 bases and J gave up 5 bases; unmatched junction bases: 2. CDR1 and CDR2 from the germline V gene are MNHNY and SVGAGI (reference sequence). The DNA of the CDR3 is TGTGCCAGCAGTTACGGGACAGCAACTGAAGCTTTCTTT. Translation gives CASSYGTATEAFF.

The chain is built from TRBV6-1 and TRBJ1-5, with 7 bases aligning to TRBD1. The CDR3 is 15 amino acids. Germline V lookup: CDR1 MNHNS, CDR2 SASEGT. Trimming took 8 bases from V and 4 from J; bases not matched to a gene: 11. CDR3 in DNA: TGTGCCAGCCACGCTCTCGACAGGGTAAATCAGCCCCAGCATTTT. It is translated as CASHALDRVNQPQHF.

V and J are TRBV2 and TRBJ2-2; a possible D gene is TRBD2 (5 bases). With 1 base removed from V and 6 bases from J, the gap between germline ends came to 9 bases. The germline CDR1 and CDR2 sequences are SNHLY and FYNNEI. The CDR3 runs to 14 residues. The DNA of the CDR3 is TGTGCCAGCAGTGAAGTAGGCGGGCCCGGGGAGCTGTTTTTT. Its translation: CASSEVGGPGELFF.

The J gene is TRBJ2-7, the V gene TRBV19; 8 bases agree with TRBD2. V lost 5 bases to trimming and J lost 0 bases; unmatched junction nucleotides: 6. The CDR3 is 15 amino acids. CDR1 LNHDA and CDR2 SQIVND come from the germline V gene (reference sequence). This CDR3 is CASSLERGSSYEQYF. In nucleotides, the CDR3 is TGTGCCAGTAGTTTGGAGCGGGGGAGCTCCTACGAGCAGTACTTC.

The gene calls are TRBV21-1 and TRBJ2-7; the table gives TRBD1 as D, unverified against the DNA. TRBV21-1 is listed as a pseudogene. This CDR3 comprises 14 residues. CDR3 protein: CASTHEGASYEQYF. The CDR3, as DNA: TGTGCCAGCACTCATGAGGGGGCTTCCTACGAGCAGTACTTC.

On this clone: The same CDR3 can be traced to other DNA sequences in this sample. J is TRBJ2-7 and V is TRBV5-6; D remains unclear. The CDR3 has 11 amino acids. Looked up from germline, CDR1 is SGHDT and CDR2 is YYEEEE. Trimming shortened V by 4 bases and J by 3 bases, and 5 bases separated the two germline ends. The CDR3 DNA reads TGTGCCAGCAGCCGTAGCTACGAGCAGTACTTC. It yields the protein CASSRSYEQYF.

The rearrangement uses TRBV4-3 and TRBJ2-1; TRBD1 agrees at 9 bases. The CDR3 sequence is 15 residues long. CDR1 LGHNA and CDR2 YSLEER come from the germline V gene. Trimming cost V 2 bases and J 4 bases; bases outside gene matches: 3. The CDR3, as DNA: TGCGCCAGCAGCCAACCGGGACAGGGTTACAATGAGCAGTTCTTC. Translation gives CASSQPGQGYNEQFF.

CDR3 sequence: CASSVVSGLAGEQFF. CDR3 DNA: TGTGCCAGCAGCGTAGTTTCGGGACTAGCGGGCGAGCAGTTCTTC. J is TRBJ2-1 and V is TRBV9; 12 bases are shared with TRBD2. Trimming took 0 bases from V and 10 from J; bases not matched to a gene: 5. The CDR3 is 15 residues long. Germline values: CDR1 SGDLS, CDR2 YYNGEE. The whole variable domain, remainder taken from reference TRBV9 and TRBJ2-1, is DSGVTQTPKHLITATGQRVTLRCSPRSGDLSVYWYQQSLDQGLQFLIQYYNGEERAKGNILERFSAQQFPDLHSELNLSSLELGDSALYFCASSVVSGLAGEQFFGPGTRLTVL.

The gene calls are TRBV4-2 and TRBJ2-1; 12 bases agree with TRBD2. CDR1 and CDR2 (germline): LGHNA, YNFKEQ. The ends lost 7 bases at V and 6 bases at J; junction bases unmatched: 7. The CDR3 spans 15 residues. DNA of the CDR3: TGTGCCAGCAACCCCCTAGCGGGAGGGGGCAATGAGCAGTTCTTC. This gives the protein CASNPLAGGGNEQFF.

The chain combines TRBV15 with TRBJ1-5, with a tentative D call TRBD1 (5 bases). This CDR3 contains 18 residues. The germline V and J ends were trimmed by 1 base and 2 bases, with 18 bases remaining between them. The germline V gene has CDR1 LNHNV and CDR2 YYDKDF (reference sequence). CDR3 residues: CATSRGTGTVLGNQPQHF. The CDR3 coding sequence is TGTGCCACCAGCAGAGGCACCGGGACTGTCCTTGGCAATCAGCCCCAGCATTTT.

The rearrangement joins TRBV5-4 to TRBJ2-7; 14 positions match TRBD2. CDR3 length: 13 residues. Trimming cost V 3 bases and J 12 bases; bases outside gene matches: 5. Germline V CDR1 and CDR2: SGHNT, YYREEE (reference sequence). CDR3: CASSSGLAGGPYF. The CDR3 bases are TGTGCCAGCAGCTCCGGACTAGCGGGAGGCCCGTACTTC.

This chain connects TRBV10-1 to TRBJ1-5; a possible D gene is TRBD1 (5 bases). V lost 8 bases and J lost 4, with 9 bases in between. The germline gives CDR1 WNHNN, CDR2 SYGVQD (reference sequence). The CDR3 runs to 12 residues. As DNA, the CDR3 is TGCGCCAGCTCCTCAGGGAATCAGCCCCAGCATTTT. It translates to CASSSGNQPQHF.

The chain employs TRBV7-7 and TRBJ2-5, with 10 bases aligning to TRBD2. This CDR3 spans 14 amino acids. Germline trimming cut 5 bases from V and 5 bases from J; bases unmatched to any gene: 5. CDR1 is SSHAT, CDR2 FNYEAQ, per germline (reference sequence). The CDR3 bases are TGTGCCAGCAGCAGCGGGAGGGTGGGGGAGACCCAGTACTTC. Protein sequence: CASSSGRVGETQYF. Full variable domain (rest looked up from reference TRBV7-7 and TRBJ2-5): GAGVSQSPRYKVTKRGQDVTLRCDPISSHATLYWYQQALGQGPEFLTYFNYEAQPDKSGLPSDRFSAERPEGSISTLTIQRTEQRDSAMYRCASSSGRVGETQYFGPGTRLLVL.

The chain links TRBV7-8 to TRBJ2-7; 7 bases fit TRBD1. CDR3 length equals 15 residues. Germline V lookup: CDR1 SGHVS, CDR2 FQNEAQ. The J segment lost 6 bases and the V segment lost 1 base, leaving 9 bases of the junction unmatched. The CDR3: CASSLVQGLASEQYF. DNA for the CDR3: TGTGCCAGCAGCTTAGTACAGGGGCTAGCCAGCGAGCAGTACTTC.

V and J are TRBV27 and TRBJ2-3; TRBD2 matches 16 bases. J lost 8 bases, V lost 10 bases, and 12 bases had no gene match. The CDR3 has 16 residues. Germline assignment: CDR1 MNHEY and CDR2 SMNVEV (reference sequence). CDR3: CATLNLGLAGGGTQYF. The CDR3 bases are TGTGCCACGCTGAACCTGGGACTAGCGGGGGGGGGTACGCAGTATTTT.

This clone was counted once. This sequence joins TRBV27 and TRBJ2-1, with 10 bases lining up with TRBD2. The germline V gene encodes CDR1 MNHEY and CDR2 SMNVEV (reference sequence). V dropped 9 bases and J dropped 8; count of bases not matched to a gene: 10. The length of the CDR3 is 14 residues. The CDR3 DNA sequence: TGTGCCAGTTCCAAGCGGGAGGGCCACTATGAGCAGTTCTTC. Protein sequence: CASSKREGHYEQFF.